This T cell receptor beta chain was retrieved from a study of blood T cell repertoires in COVID-19. Overall study context: There were acute and convalescent COVID-19 samples, and they came from the United States, Italy and Spain.

In germline, CDR1 is MNHNS, CDR2 SASEGT. This CDR3 is built from 15 residues. V shed 2 bases and J 0 bases; nucleotides not matched to a gene: 2. This clone appeared a few times. Authors' analysis steps: Cell counts per sample came from amplifying reference gene primers. Libraries were prepared by immunoSEQ multiplex PCR; TCRdb keeps only in-frame clonotypes and omits some of them. V, J and clone size were drawn from that table, and D and trimming were deduced from the DNA. The sample yields roughly 75,000 clones, approximately 90% seen once. The source is a man aged 55 to 70 with acute or convalescent COVID-19. The rearrangement uses TRBV6-1 and TRBJ2-7; 9 nucleotides line up with TRBD2. The sequencing sample was made of peripheral blood. CDR3 sequence (DNA): TGTGCCAGCAGTGAACTAGCGGGAATCTCCTACGAGCAGTACTTC. This encodes CASSELAGISYEQYF.